The clone carrying this T cell receptor beta chain was detected a few times. How the authors handled the data: Counts of nucleated cells, estimated from reference gene primer amplification, were obtained. Data came from immunoSEQ multiplex PCR; TCRdb stores just in-frame clones and leaves some out. V and J calls and clone size are given by that table; D and trimming were obtained from the DNA. Among around 130,000 clones, about 80% were seen once, and the ten largest hold 11%. The V end lost 3 bases, the J end lost 4 bases, and 11 bases lay between the germline ends. The germline V gene has CDR1 LGHDT and CDR2 YNNKEL (reference sequence). The CDR3 is 14 residues long. This specimen comes from a study of blood T cell repertoires in COVID-19. On the study more broadly: Samples of COVID-19 (acute and convalescent) were obtained from the United States, Italy and Spain. In each case, the material was cDNA or gDNA derived from T cells, B-cell-depleted T cells, or PBMCs.

This TCR came from a human donor in a cohort sampled during active COVID-19. The chain combines TRBV3-1 (or the pseudogene TRBV3-2) with TRBJ2-3; maybe TRBD2 (7 bases). Material: peripheral blood. The CDR3 DNA reads TGTGCCAGCAGCCAGATGGGGGGGCCAGATACGCAGTATTTT. This sequence encodes CASSQMGGPDTQYF.